The clone carrying this T cell receptor (beta chain) showed up just once. The time point denotes: peripheral blood 6 weeks after treatment start. CDR1 and CDR2 from the germline V gene are SGHRS and YFSETQ. The CDR3 is 15 residues long. V gave up 4 bases and J gave up 11 bases; unmatched junction bases: 10. The data were obtained in a study of PD-L1 blockade in urothelial cancer. Study-level information: Patients went on atezolizumab in 2014, receiving 1,200 mg intravenously every 3 weeks.

The method was immunoSEQ multiplex PCR; TCRdb's version includes in-frame clones alone and lacks a portion of them. The top ten hold roughly 2.6% of the sample, which has 120,000 or so clones, roughly 82% seen once. The TCR originated in a man aged 50 to 60 with urothelial cancer. The genes are TRBV5-1 and TRBJ2-3, with TRBD2 matching over 13 bases. Sequenced here: PBMCs, sampled around atezolizumab (anti-PD-L1) treatment. The CDR3 spells CASSPGTSGKGGQYF. The CDR3 coding sequence is TGCGCCAGCAGCCCCGGGACTAGCGGGAAGGGGGGGCAGTATTTT.